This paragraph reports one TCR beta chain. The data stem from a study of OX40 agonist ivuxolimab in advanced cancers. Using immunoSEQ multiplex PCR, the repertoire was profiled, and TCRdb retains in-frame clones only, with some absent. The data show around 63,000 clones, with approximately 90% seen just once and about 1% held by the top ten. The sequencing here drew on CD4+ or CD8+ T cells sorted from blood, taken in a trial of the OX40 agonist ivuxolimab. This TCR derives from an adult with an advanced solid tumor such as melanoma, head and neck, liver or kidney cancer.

CDR3 in amino acids: CASPTSGGTDTQYF. For the CDR3, the DNA is TGCGCCAGCCCGACTAGCGGGGGCACAGATACGCAGTATTTT. This rearrangement joins TRBV23-1 to TRBJ2-3, with TRBD2 matching 11 bases. TRBV23-1 counts as an open reading frame of uncertain function. Unmatched junction bases numbered 2, after V lost 8 bases and J lost 1 base. The CDR3 covers 14 residues.